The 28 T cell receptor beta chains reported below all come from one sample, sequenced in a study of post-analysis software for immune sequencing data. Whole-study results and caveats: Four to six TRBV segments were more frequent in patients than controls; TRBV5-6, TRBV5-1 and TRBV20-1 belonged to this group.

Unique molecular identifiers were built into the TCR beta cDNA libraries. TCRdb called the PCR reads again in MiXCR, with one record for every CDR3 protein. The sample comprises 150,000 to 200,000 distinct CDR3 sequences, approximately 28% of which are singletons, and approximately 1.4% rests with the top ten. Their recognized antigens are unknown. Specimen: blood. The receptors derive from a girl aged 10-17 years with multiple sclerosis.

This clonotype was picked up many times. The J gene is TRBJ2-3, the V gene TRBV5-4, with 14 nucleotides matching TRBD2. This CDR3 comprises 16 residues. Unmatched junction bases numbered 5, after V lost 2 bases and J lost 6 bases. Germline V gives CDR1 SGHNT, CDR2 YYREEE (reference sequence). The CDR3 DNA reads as TGTGCCAGCAGCTTTCCGGGACTAGCGGGAGAGGATACGCAGTATTTT. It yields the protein CASSFPGLAGEDTQYF.

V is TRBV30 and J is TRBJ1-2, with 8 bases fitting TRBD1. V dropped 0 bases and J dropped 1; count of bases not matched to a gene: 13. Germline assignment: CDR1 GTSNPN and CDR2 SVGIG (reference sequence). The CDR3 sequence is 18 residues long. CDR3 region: CAWSVGRQGRWLNYGYTF. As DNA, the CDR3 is TGTGCCTGGAGTGTAGGGAGACAGGGGAGGTGGCTTAACTATGGCTACACCTTC.

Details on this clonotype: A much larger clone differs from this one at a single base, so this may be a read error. CDR3: CASSDYRNEQFF. DNA for the CDR3: TGTGCCAGCAGCGACTACCGCAATGAGCAGTTCTTC. This chain uses TRBV3-1 with TRBJ2-1; D is perhaps TRBD2 (5 bases). The CDR3 spans 12 residues. The germline CDR1 and CDR2 sequences are LGHDT and YNNKEL (reference sequence). V was clipped by 5 bases and J by 6 bases, with 8 bases between them.

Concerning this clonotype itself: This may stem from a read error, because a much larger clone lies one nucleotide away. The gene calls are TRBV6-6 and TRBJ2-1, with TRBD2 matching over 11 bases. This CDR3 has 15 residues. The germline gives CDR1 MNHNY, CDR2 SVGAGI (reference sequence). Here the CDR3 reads CAGSYGASGRNEQFF. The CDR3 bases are TGTGCCGGCAGTTACGGCGCTAGCGGGAGGAATGAGCAGTTCTTC.

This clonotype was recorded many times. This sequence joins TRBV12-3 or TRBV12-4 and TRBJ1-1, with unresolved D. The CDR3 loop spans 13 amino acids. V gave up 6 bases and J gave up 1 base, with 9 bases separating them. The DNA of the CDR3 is TGTGCCAGCAGAATAGGCACGAACACTGAAGCTTTCTTT. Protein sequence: CASRIGTNTEAFF.

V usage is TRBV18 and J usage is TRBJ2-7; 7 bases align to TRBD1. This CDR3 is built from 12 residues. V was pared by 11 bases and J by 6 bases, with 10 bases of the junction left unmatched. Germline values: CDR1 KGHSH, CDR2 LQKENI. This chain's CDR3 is CAGGAPGGEQYF. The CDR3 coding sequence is TGTGCCGGCGGAGCCCCAGGGGGCGAGCAGTACTTC.

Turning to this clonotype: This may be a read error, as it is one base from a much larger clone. CDR3 nucleotide sequence: TGTGCCAGCAGTGGACCGACCGCAGATACGCAGTATTTT. It codes for CASSGPTADTQYF. This chain connects TRBV12-3 or TRBV12-4 to TRBJ2-3; no definite D call. V shed 5 bases and J shed 4 bases, with 10 bases lying between them. The CDR3 has 13 residues.

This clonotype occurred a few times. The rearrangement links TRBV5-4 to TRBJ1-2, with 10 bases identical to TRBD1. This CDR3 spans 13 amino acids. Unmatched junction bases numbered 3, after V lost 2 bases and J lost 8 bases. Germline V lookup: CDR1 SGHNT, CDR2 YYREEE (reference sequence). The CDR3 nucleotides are TGTGCCAGCAGCTTTGACAGGGGGCAAGGCTACACCTTC. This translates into CASSFDRGQGYTF.

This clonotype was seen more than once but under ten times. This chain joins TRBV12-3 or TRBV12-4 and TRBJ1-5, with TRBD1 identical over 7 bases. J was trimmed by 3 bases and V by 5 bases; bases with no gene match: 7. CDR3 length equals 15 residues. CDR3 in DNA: TGTGCCAGCAGTCAGGGACAGATACTCAATCAGCCCCAGCATTTT. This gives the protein CASSQGQILNQPQHF.

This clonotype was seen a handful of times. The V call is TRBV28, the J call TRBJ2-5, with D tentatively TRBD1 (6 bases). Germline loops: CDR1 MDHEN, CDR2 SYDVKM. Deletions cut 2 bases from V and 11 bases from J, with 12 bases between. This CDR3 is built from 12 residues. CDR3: CASSLPQGEQYF. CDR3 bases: TGTGCCAGCAGTTTACCACAGGGTGAGCAGTACTTC.

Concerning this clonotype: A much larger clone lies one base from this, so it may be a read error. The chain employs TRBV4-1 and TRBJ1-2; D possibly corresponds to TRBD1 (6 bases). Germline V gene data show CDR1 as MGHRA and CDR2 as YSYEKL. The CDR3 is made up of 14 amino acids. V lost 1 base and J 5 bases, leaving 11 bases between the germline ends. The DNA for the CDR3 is TGCGCCAGCAGCCAAGGGGCAGGGGATTATGGCTACACCTTC. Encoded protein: CASSQGAGDYGYTF.

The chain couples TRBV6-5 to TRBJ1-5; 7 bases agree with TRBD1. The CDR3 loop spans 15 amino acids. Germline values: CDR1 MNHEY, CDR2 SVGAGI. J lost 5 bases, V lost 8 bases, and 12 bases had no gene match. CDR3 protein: CASRLDRAGDQPQHF. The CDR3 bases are TGTGCCAGCCGACTCGACAGGGCCGGAGATCAGCCCCAGCATTTT.

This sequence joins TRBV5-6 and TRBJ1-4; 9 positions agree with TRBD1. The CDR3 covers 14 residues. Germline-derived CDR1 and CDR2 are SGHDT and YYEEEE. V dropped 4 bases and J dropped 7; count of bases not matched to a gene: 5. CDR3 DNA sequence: TGTGCCAGCAGCCCCGGGACAGGGTTTGAAAAACTGTTTTTT. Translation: CASSPGTGFEKLFF.

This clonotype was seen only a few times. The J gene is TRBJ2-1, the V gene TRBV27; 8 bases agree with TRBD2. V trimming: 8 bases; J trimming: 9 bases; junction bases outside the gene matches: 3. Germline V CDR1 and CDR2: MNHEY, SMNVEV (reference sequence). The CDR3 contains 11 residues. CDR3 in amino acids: CASGTSGEQFF. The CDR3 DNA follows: TGTGCCAGCGGCACTAGCGGTGAGCAGTTCTTC.

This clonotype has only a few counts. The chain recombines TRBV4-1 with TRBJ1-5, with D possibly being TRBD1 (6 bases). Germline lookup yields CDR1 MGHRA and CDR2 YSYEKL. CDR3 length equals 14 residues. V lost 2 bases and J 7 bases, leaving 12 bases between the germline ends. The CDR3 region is CASSQWGGEQPQHF. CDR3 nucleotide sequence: TGCGCCAGCAGCCAATGGGGGGGCGAACAGCCCCAGCATTTT.

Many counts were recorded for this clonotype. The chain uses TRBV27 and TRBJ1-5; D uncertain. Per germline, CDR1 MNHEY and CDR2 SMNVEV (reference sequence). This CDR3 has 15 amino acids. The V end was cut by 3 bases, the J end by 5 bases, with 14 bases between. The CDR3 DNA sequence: TGTGCCAGCAGTTTCCGACCTACCGGGGATCAGCCCCAGCATTTT. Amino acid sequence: CASSFRPTGDQPQHF.

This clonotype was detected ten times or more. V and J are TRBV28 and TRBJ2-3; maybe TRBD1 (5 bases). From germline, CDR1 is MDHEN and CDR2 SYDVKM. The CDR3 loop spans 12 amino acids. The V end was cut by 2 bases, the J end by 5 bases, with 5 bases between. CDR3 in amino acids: CASSLRGDTQYF. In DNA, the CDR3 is TGTGCCAGCAGTTTAAGGGGAGATACGCAGTATTTT.

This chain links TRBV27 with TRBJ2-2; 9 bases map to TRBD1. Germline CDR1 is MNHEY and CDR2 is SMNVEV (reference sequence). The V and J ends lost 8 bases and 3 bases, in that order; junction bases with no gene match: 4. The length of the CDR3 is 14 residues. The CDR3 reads CASGTGGDTGELFF. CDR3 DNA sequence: TGTGCCAGCGGCACAGGGGGCGACACCGGGGAGCTGTTTTTT.

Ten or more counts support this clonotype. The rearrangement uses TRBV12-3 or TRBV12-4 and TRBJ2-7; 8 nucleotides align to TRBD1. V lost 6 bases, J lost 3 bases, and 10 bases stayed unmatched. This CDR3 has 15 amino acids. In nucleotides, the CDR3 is TGTGCCAGCAGCGCTTCAGGGGGCAACAACTACGAGCAGTACTTC. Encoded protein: CASSASGGNNYEQYF.

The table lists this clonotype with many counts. In DNA form, the CDR3 reads TGTGCCAGCTCCGATGGAGCAGAGCAGTTCTTC. Protein product: CASSDGAEQFF. This chain connects TRBV9 to TRBJ2-1; D call uncertain. V gave up 7 bases and J gave up 10 bases, with 12 bases separating them. This CDR3 contains 11 residues. Per germline, CDR1 SGDLS and CDR2 YYNGEE.

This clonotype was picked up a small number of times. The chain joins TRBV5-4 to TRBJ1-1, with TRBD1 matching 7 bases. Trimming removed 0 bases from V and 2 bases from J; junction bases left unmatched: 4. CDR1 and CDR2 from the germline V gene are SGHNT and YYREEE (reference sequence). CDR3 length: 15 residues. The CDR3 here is CASSLATGPNTEAFF. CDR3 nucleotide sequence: TGTGCCAGCAGCTTGGCGACAGGGCCTAACACTGAAGCTTTCTTT.

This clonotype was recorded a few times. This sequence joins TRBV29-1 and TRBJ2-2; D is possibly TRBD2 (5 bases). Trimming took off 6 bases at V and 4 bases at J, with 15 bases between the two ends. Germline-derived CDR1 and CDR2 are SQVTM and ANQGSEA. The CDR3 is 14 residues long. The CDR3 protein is CSVVQLGSTGELFF. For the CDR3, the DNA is TGCAGCGTCGTCCAGTTGGGGAGCACCGGGGAGCTGTTTTTT.

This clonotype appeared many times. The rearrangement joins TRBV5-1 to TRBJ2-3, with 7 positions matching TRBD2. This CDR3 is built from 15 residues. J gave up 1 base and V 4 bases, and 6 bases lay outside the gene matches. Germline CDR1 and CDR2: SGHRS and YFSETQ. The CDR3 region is CASSPTSARTDTQYF. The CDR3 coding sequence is TGCGCCAGCAGCCCCACTAGCGCTCGCACAGATACGCAGTATTTT.

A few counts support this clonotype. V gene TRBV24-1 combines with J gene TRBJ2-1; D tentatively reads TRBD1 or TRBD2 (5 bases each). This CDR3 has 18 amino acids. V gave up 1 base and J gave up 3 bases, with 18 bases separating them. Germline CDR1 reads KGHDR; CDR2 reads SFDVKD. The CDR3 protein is CATSDFRAGGGFYNEQFF. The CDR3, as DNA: TGTGCCACCAGTGATTTCAGGGCCGGAGGTGGCTTCTACAATGAGCAGTTCTTC.

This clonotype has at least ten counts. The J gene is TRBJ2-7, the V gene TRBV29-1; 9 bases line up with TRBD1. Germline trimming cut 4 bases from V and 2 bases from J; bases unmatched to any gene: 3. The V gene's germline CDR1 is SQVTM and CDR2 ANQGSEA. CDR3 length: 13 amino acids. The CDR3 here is CSVGDRDTYEQYF. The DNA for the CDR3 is TGCAGCGTTGGGGACAGGGATACCTACGAGCAGTACTTC.

The CDR3 region has the DNA TGTGCCAGCAGTTTGGACAGATACGAGCAGTACTTC. Its translation: CASSLDRYEQYF. V gene TRBV28 combines with J gene TRBJ2-7; D perhaps matches TRBD1 (6 bases). The CDR3 is 12 residues long. Between the trimmed V and J ends, which lost 3 bases and 4 bases, there was a span of 7 bases. The germline V gene has CDR1 MDHEN and CDR2 SYDVKM.

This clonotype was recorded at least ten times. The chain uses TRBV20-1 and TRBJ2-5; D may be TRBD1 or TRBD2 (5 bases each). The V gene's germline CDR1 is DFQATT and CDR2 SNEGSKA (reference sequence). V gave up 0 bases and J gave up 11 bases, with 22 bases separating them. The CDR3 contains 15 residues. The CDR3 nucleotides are TGCAGTGCTAGAGATGGGACCCACCCCTTTTCGGAGCAGTACTTC. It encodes CSARDGTHPFSEQYF.

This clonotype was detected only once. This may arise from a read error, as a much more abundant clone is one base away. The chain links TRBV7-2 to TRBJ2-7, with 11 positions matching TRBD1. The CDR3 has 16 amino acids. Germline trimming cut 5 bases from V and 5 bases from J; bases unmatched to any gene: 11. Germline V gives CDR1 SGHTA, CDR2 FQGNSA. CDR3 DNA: TGTGCCAGCAGCCTGGGTTGGACAGGGGGCGGGGACGAGCAGTACTTC. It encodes CASSLGWTGGGDEQYF.